Given below is one TCR beta chain in context. What it binds is not known. This sample is part of a study of graft-versus-host responses after intestinal transplantation. Study observations and caveats: The study found high graft-versus-host to host-versus-graft clonal ratios in allografts of patients with graft-donor T cell macrochimerism.

Assay: immunoSEQ multiplex PCR; the TCRdb copy retains only in-frame clones and omits some. The sample lists roughly 39,000 clones, nearly 95% seen once, with less than 0.25% in the top ten. The TCR was taken from a human donor who was the organ donor for an intestinal transplant. Sample: unstimulated CD8+ T cells sorted from spleen or lymph node cells, taken before transplant.

The CDR3: CASSQDRQGNGELFF. The CDR3 nucleotides are TGCGCCAGCAGCCAAGATAGACAGGGGAACGGGGAGCTGTTTTTT. V is TRBV4-3 and J is TRBJ2-2; 8 bases line up with TRBD1. After removal of 0 bases from V and 7 bases from J, the junction contained 4 bases not matched to a gene. From germline, CDR1 is LGHNA and CDR2 YSLEER. This CDR3 has 15 residues.